These T cell receptor beta chains were read from a single sample in a study of human T cells and chemical hapten exposure. A single record per CDR3 protein comes from TCRdb applying MiXCR to the RACE reads. The table includes about 110,000 distinct CDR3 sequences, approximately 10% detected once. The sequencing used whole blood, collected in connection with sensitization to the hapten diphenylcyclopropenone (DPC). All receptors come from a middle-aged woman with alopecia areata. Some clones in this sample may be carry-over from other donors' samples. The CDR3 runs from the conserved cysteine through the conserved F or W. The D gene is left open where the match is weak. Clone size, where shown, is once, few, many, or a class for clones that have expanded.

V,D,size,J,CDR3,DNA
TRBV7-3,TRBD2,-,TRBJ2-3,CASSELAGASTDTQYF,TGTGCCAGCAGCGAACTAGCGGGGGCATCCACAGATACGCAGTATTTT
TRBV3-1,TRBD2,-,TRBJ2-1,CASGERGAYNEQFF,TGTGCCAGCGGGGAGCGGGGGGCCTACAATGAGCAGTTCTTC
TRBV19,-,few,TRBJ1-5,CASSRTTQGSNQPQHF,TGTGCCAGTAGCAGAACTACACAGGGTAGCAATCAGCCCCAGCATTTT
TRBV6-1,-,few,TRBJ1-4,CASRGPTREKLFF,TGTGCCAGCAGGGGGCCCACTAGGGAAAAACTGTTTTTT
TRBV2,-,-,TRBJ2-3,CASKVGQVGDTQYF,TGTGCCAGCAAGGTCGGGCAGGTGGGAGATACGCAGTATTTT
TRBV30,-,-,TRBJ1-2,CAWNKQGSFISNYGYTF,TGTGCCTGGAATAAACAGGGCAGCTTTATTTCTAACTATGGCTACACCTTC
TRBV4-3,-,many,TRBJ2-3,CASSQDSRGTSTDTQYF,TGCGCCAGCAGCCAAGATTCCCGGGGCACTAGCACAGATACGCAGTATTTT
TRBV7-2,TRBD1,few,TRBJ1-1,CASSSYRGGTEAFF,TGTGCCAGCAGCTCCTACAGGGGAGGCACTGAAGCTTTCTTT
TRBV7-9,-,-,TRBJ1-2,CASSYPTTGGYTF,TGTGCCAGCAGCTATCCTACGACAGGCGGCTACACCTTC
TRBV6-2/TRBV6-3,-,many,TRBJ2-2,CASSLGGLTNTGELFF,TGTGCCAGCAGTCTCGGGGGCCTAACGAACACCGGGGAGCTGTTTTTT
TRBV12-3/TRBV12-4,-,few,TRBJ1-5,CASSRQGNQPQHF,TGTGCCAGCAGTCGACAGGGCAATCAGCCCCAGCATTTT
TRBV7-8,-,many,TRBJ2-5,CASTTSRTQETQYF,TGTGCCAGCACCACTTCTAGGACCCAAGAGACCCAGTACTTC
TRBV29-1,-,few,TRBJ1-1,CSVPTGEGSEAFF,TGCAGCGTTCCGACAGGAGAAGGGTCTGAAGCTTTCTTT
TRBV6-2/TRBV6-3,TRBD1,-,TRBJ1-2,CASTPGGVYGYTF,TGTGCCAGTACGCCAGGGGGAGTCTATGGCTACACCTTC
TRBV7-9,TRBD2,many,TRBJ2-7,CASSDPGLAGGHNEQYF,TGTGCCAGCAGCGATCCGGGACTAGCGGGAGGACATAACGAGCAGTACTTC
TRBV15,-,many,TRBJ2-5,CATSRAKQETQYF,TGTGCCACCAGCAGGGCCAAACAGGAGACCCAGTACTTC
TRBV6-2/TRBV6-3,-,many,TRBJ1-1,CASKNSRMGTEAFF,TGTGCCAGCAAAAACTCGAGGATGGGGACTGAAGCTTTCTTT
TRBV7-8,TRBD1,many,TRBJ2-2,CASSPRTGASSTGELFF,TGTGCCAGCAGCCCCCGGACAGGAGCGAGTTCGACCGGGGAGCTGTTTTTT
TRBV7-9,-,few,TRBJ1-2,CASSGSYYGYTF,TGTGCCAGCAGTGGATCCTACTATGGCTACACCTTC
TRBV12-3/TRBV12-4,TRBD2,-,TRBJ2-1,CASSLASGGGGEQFF,TGTGCCAGCAGTTTGGCTAGCGGGGGGGGCGGTGAGCAGTTCTTC
TRBV18,TRBD2,few,TRBJ2-7,CASSPPLAGAREQYF,TGTGCCAGCTCACCACCCCTAGCGGGAGCGCGGGAGCAGTACTTC
TRBV29-1,-,-,TRBJ1-2,CSVEGGAGNYGYTF,TGCAGCGTTGAAGGCGGGGCGGGTAACTATGGCTACACCTTC
TRBV21-1,-,many,TRBJ2-2,CASSKGWLVGTGELFF,TGTGCCAGCAGCAAAGGGTGGTTAGTGGGGACCGGGGAGCTGTTTTTT
TRBV29-1,-,-,TRBJ2-5,CSVEGTEETQYF,TGCAGCGTTGAAGGGACAGAAGAGACCCAGTACTTC
TRBV5-6,-,-,TRBJ1-1,CASSPQAGVGATEAFF,TGTGCCAGCAGTCCCCAAGCCGGCGTTGGGGCGACTGAAGCTTTCTTT
TRBV19,-,many,TRBJ2-7,CASSLLNEQYF,TGTGCCAGTAGCCTCCTCAACGAGCAGTACTTC
TRBV6-1,-,-,TRBJ2-1,CASSGFPSYNEQFF,TGTGCCAGCAGTGGATTCCCGTCCTACAATGAGCAGTTCTTC
TRBV3-1,TRBD2,many,TRBJ2-5,CASSRKRGKTQYF,TGTGCCAGCAGCCGAAAGCGGGGAAAGACCCAGTACTTC
TRBV7-9,-,few,TRBJ1-4,CASSSAGNEKLFF,TGTGCCAGCAGCTCGGCAGGGAATGAAAAACTGTTTTTT
TRBV30,-,few,TRBJ1-5,CAWNSGGSGQPQHF,TGTGCCTGGAACTCTGGAGGTTCGGGACAGCCCCAGCATTTT
TRBV11-2,-,-,TRBJ2-3,CASSSERWGKRTDTQYF,TGTGCCAGCAGCTCGGAGAGATGGGGGAAGCGGACAGATACGCAGTATTTT
TRBV5-4,-,many,TRBJ2-5,CASSPRDQETQYF,TGTGCCAGCAGCCCCCGAGACCAAGAGACCCAGTACTTC
TRBV7-9,TRBD1,few,TRBJ2-7,CASSSRDRQYEQYF,TGTGCCAGCAGCTCCCGGGACAGGCAATACGAGCAGTACTTC
TRBV20-1,TRBD1,many,TRBJ2-1,CSAPTGGLEQFF,TGCAGTGCCCCGACAGGGGGCTTGGAGCAGTTCTTC
TRBV7-2,-,many,TRBJ2-1,CASSLDWGGEQFF,TGTGCCAGCAGCTTAGACTGGGGAGGTGAGCAGTTCTTC
TRBV29-1,-,many,TRBJ1-2,CSVGGGNYGYTF,TGCAGCGTTGGCGGAGGAAACTATGGCTACACCTTC
TRBV7-6,TRBD1,-,TRBJ2-1,CASSPRDRVVDEQFF,TGTGCCAGCAGCCCCCGGGACAGGGTGGTGGATGAGCAGTTCTTC
TRBV28,-,many,TRBJ2-2,CASSFSVGLANTGELFF,TGTGCCAGCAGTTTTTCTGTTGGCCTAGCTAACACCGGGGAGCTGTTTTTT
TRBV4-3,TRBD2,few,TRBJ2-1,CASSQELLAYNEQFF,TGCGCCAGCAGCCAAGAACTACTAGCGTATAATGAGCAGTTCTTC
TRBV7-6,TRBD1,many,TRBJ1-3,CASSPRQGAAGNTIYF,TGTGCCAGCAGCCCCAGACAGGGGGCGGCTGGAAACACCATATATTTT
TRBV6-2/TRBV6-3,-,many,TRBJ2-7,CASSWTPTYEQYF,TGTGCCAGCAGCTGGACGCCTACCTACGAGCAGTACTTC